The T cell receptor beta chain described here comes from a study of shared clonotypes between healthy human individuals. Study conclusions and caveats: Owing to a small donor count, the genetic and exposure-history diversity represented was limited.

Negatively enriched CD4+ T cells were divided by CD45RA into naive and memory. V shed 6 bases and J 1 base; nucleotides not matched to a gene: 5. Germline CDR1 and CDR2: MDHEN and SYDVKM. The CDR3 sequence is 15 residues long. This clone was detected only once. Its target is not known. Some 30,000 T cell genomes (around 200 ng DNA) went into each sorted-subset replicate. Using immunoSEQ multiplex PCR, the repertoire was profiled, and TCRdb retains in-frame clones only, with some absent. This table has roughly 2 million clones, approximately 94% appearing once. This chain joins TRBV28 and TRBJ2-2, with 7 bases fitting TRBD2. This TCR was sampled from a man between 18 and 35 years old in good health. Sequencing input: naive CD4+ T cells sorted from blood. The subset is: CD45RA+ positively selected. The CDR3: CASRSGTKNTGELFF. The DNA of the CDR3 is TGTGCCAGCAGATCCGGGACTAAGAACACCGGGGAGCTGTTTTTT.